This is a list of T cell receptor beta chains from one sample in a study of cytomegalovirus exposure and HLA in healthy donors. Profiled with immunoSEQ multiplex PCR; TCRdb holds only in-frame clones, not every one. The sample lists some 130,000 clones, approximately 87% occurring once. Specimen: PBMCs. These receptors all come from a woman younger than 45 in good health and CMV-seronegative. The CDR3 runs from the conserved cysteine through the conserved F or W. A D gene is named only where the DNA matches it firmly. Clone size is stated in some rows and not others, as once, few, many or a class when expanded.

TRBD1 | TRBJ1-5 | NA | TRBV6-1 | TGTGCCACACAAAGGGACAGCCACCCGCCCCAGCATTTT | CATQRDSHPPQHF
TRBD2 | TRBJ2-7 | NA | TRBV5-5 | TGTGCCAGCAGCTTCCTAACGCGGACTAGCGGGGGTTACGAGCAGTACTTC | CASSFLTRTSGGYEQYF
NA | TRBJ2-1 | NA | TRBV7-9 | TGTGCCAGCAGTTTGGGCCCGGACTATGAGCAGTTCTTC | CASSLGPDYEQFF
TRBD2 | TRBJ2-1 | NA | TRBV4-3 | TGCGCCAGCAGCCAAGAGGCGGGAGTGTACTACAATGAGCAGTTCTTC | CASSQEAGVYYNEQFF
NA | TRBJ1-4 | NA | TRBV5-8 | TGTGCCAGCAGCGGCTCCAGGGGTAACTTTGGAAAACTGTTTTTT | CASSGSRGNFGKLFF
NA | TRBJ2-3 | NA | TRBV10-1 | TGCGCCAGCAGTGACGACTCCTCTAGCACAGATACGCAGTATTTT | CASSDDSSSTDTQYF
NA | TRBJ2-3 | few | TRBV7-5 | TGTGTCAGAAGCCAGACATGTCCCGGGGGGGGCACAGATACGCAGTATTTT | CVRSQTCPGGGTDTQYF
NA | TRBJ1-2 | NA | TRBV7-2 | TGTGCCAGCAGCTTTCGGTATGGCTACACCTTC | CASSFRYGYTF
TRBD2 | TRBJ2-7 | NA | TRBV5-1 | TGCGCCAGCAGCTTGGTTCTAGCGGGGGGGGCCGAGCAGTACTTC | CASSLVLAGGAEQYF
NA | TRBJ2-7 | NA | TRBV5-1 | TGCGCCAGCAGCTGGGACACCTCCTACGAGCAGTACTTC | CASSWDTSYEQYF
NA | TRBJ1-6 | NA | TRBV4-3 | TGCGCCAGCAGCCAAGAGGCGGGAGGTTCACCCCTCCACTTT | CASSQEAGGSPLHF
TRBD2 | TRBJ2-3 | NA | TRBV7-3 | TGTGCCAGCGGACTAGCGGGGGGTTCTAGCACAGATACGCAGTATTTT | CASGLAGGSSTDTQYF
TRBD2 | TRBJ2-1 | NA | TRBV11-2 | TGTGCCAGCAGACCGGGACTAGCGGGAGTAGGCAATGAGCAGTTCTTC | CASRPGLAGVGNEQFF
NA | TRBJ1-1 | NA | TRBV28 | TGTGCCAGCAGTTTAAGCAGGGCAGCTTTCTTT | CASSLSRAAFF
NA | TRBJ1-1 | NA | TRBV2 | TGTGCCAGCAGCGCCGGTGGGGCCGCGCGAACTGAAGCTTTCTTT | CASSAGGAARTEAFF
TRBD1 | TRBJ1-6 | NA | TRBV6-5 | TGTGCCAGCAGGACCCGGGACAGGGCTAATTCACCCCTCCACTTT | CASRTRDRANSPLHF
NA | TRBJ1-1 | NA | TRBV27 | TGTGCCAGCAGTAAGACAGCTATGAACACTGAAGCTTTCTTT | CASSKTAMNTEAFF
TRBD1 | TRBJ1-6 | NA | TRBV30 | TGTGCCTGGAGTAGGACAGGGTGGGTAGGAGAGAATTCACCCCTCCACTTT | CAWSRTGWVGENSPLHF
NA | TRBJ2-2 | NA | TRBV15 | TGTGCCACCAGCACCCTATCGACCGGGGAGCTGTTTTTT | CATSTLSTGELFF
TRBD2 | TRBJ2-2 | NA | TRBV29-1 | TGCAGCGTCCTCGCACTAGCGGGAGGTAGTACCGGGGAGCTGTTTTTT | CSVLALAGGSTGELFF
NA | TRBJ1-2 | NA | TRBV19 | TGTGCCAGTAGTATCCCCCTCTATGGCTACACCTTC | CASSIPLYGYTF
NA | TRBJ2-7 | few | TRBV6-4 | TGTGCCAGCATCCAGGCAGGGGGGTACGAGCAGTACTTC | CASIQAGGYEQYF
NA | TRBJ2-1 | NA | TRBV6-4 | TGTGCCAGCAGTGTGGCGGAGAGCTCCTACAATGAGCAGTTCTTC | CASSVAESSYNEQFF
TRBD2 | TRBJ2-1 | NA | TRBV27 | TGTGCCAGTTCGGGCGGGGGGAGATACTACAATGAGCAGTTCTTC | CASSGGGRYYNEQFF
TRBD2 | TRBJ2-2 | once | TRBV28 | TGTGCCAGCGGAGCGGGGGGCATCGGGGAGCTGTTTTTT | CASGAGGIGELFF
NA | TRBJ1-5 | NA | TRBV7-9 | TGTGCCAGCAGCTCCGATACACATTTCGATCAGCCCCAGCATTTT | CASSSDTHFDQPQHF
NA | TRBJ2-1 | NA | TRBV2 | TGTGCCAGCACCGACAGGACAGAGCAGTTCTTC | CASTDRTEQFF
NA | TRBJ1-5 | NA | TRBV7-9 | TGTGCCAGCAGCCCCGACGCGGGGTATGGCAATCAGCCCCAGCATTTT | CASSPDAGYGNQPQHF
NA | TRBJ2-5 | NA | TRBV5-4 | TGTGCCAGCAGCCTCGCGGGGGCAGGTTGGGAGACCCAGTACTTC | CASSLAGAGWETQYF
NA | TRBJ2-1 | NA | TRBV7-9 | TGTGCCAGCAGCTCCACCGTGTGGGGGCCTCGCTCCTACAATGAGCAGTTCTTC | CASSSTVWGPRSYNEQFF
NA | TRBJ2-2 | NA | TRBV10-3 | TGTGCCATCAGCCGACATTTAGCGAACACCGGGGAGCTGTTTTTT | CAISRHLANTGELFF
NA | TRBJ1-4 | NA | TRBV6-5 | TGTGCCAGCAGTTACTCGGGCGTAGGGGAATACGAAAAACTGTTTTTT | CASSYSGVGEYEKLFF
TRBD1 | TRBJ1-2 | NA | TRBV5-1 | TGCGCCAGCAGCTTGGGAACAGGGGGACCCAACTATGGCTACACCTTC | CASSLGTGGPNYGYTF
NA | TRBJ2-5 | NA | TRBV7-2 | TGTGCCAGCAGCTTAGGGGCTACCTCGGAGACCCAGTACTTC | CASSLGATSETQYF
TRBD1 | TRBJ1-5 | NA | TRBV27 | TGTGCCAGCAGTTCGGACAGGGGCGGCAATCAGCCCCAGCATTTT | CASSSDRGGNQPQHF
TRBD2 | TRBJ2-2 | once | TRBV18 | TGTGCCAGCTCACCAGGTCTCCCGGGACTAGGAGCCAACGGGGAGCTGTTTTTT | CASSPGLPGLGANGELFF
NA | TRBJ1-1 | NA | TRBV19 | TGTGCCAGTACAACTACAGGGTGGAGGACTGAAGCTTTCTTT | CASTTTGWRTEAFF